These 32 T cell receptor beta chains were sequenced from one sample in a study of blood T cell repertoires in COVID-19. Data came from immunoSEQ multiplex PCR; TCRdb stores just in-frame clones and leaves some out. In the table there are a few hundred thousand clones, about 90% of which are singletons. The specimen sequenced was PBMCs or T cells enriched from blood (not recorded which). The receptors derive from a woman between 40 and 55 years old who had been exposed to COVID-19.

The rearrangement uses TRBV19 and TRBJ1-2; D is undetermined. Per germline, CDR1 LNHDA and CDR2 SQIVND (reference sequence). The CDR3 spans 15 residues. V was pared by 3 bases and J by 0 bases, with 11 bases between. The CDR3 DNA reads TGTGCCAGTAGTATTATGAGTTCTACTAACTATGGCTACACCTTC. Protein sequence: CASSIMSSTNYGYTF.

The chain is built from TRBV12-5 and TRBJ2-4; D is perhaps TRBD2 (5 bases). V was trimmed by 9 bases and J by 5 bases, leaving 14 bases between them. This CDR3 region has 13 residues. Germline V CDR1 and CDR2: LGHNT, FRNRAP. The chain's CDR3 is CARSRDYENIQYF. The CDR3 DNA sequence: TGTGCTAGATCACGAGACTACGAAAACATTCAGTACTTC.

V and J are TRBV20-1 and TRBJ1-3, with D unresolved. The V gene's germline CDR1 is DFQATT and CDR2 SNEGSKA (reference sequence). This CDR3 has 11 residues. This CDR3 reads CSRTSGNTIYF. The CDR3 DNA reads TGCTCCAGGACTTCTGGAAACACCATATATTTT.

The gene calls are TRBV24-1 and TRBJ1-5; no reliable D call. The CDR3 has 12 residues. CDR1 and CDR2 from the germline V gene are KGHDR and SFDVKD. The V and J ends lost 3 bases and 11 bases respectively, with 10 bases between them. The DNA for the CDR3 is TGTGCCACCAGTGATCGGGATACGTCCCAGCATTTT. Residues: CATSDRDTSQHF.

V usage is TRBV3-1 (or the pseudogene TRBV3-2) and J usage is TRBJ2-5; D unclear. The germline gives CDR1 LGHDT, CDR2 YNNKEL (reference sequence). This CDR3 is built from 12 residues. V was clipped by 2 bases and J by 4 bases, with 5 bases between them. The CDR3 DNA reads as TGTGCCAGCAGCCAATCCAGAGAGACCCAGTACTTC. Amino acid sequence: CASSQSRETQYF.

The V gene is TRBV28, the J gene TRBJ1-1, with a possible D match to TRBD1 (5 bases). The CDR3 loop spans 15 amino acids. Trimming cost V 2 bases and J 0 bases, with 10 bases left between them. Germline CDR1 and CDR2: MDHEN and SYDVKM. CDR3 loop: CASSLDSTLNTEAFF. CDR3 coding DNA: TGTGCCAGCAGTTTAGACAGCACATTGAACACTGAAGCTTTCTTT.

The CDR3 is CASSYSPGLNTGELFF. CDR3 in DNA: TGTGCCAGCAGTTACTCACCAGGGTTGAACACCGGGGAGCTGTTTTTT. The genes are TRBV6-5 and TRBJ2-2; D might be TRBD1 (5 bases). The CDR3 has 16 amino acids. Trimming removed 0 bases from V and 1 base from J, with 9 bases in between. Germline V lookup: CDR1 MNHEY, CDR2 SVGAGI.

V is TRBV29-1 and J is TRBJ1-2; 7 bases map to TRBD1. The V gene end was trimmed by 7 bases and the J gene end by 2 bases; junction bases not matched to a gene: 4. This CDR3 region has 12 residues. Looked up from germline, CDR1 is SQVTM and CDR2 is ANQGSEA. The CDR3 is CSAVTGNYGYTF. DNA for the CDR3: TGCAGCGCTGTGACAGGGAACTATGGCTACACCTTC.

This rearrangement joins TRBV30 to TRBJ2-3, with D maybe TRBD2 (5 bases). CDR1 is GTSNPN and CDR2 is SVGIG in the germline V gene (reference sequence). V gave up 4 bases and J gave up 3 bases, with 5 bases separating them. This CDR3 contains 11 residues. CDR3 protein: CAWTGTDTQYF. The CDR3 DNA reads as TGTGCCTGGACGGGGACAGATACGCAGTATTTT.

The V gene is TRBV6-5, the J gene TRBJ1-1, with D uncertain. This CDR3 spans 14 amino acids. The V gene's germline CDR1 is MNHEY and CDR2 SVGAGI. Trimming cost V 3 bases and J 4 bases, with 12 bases left between them. CDR3 nucleotides: TGTGCCAGCAGTTATGGAGTTTCGGGCACTGAAGCTTTCTTT. It translates to CASSYGVSGTEAFF.

J is TRBJ1-5 and V is TRBV5-6, with D tentatively TRBD1 (6 bases). In germline, CDR1 is SGHDT, CDR2 YYEEEE. The CDR3 runs to 15 residues. Trimming pared 2 bases from V and 0 bases from J, leaving 9 bases between. The DNA of the CDR3 is TGTGCCAGCAGCTTCAGGGGATATAGCAATCAGCCCCAGCATTTT. Protein: CASSFRGYSNQPQHF.

This clone was seen a single time. The chain is built from TRBV10-3 and TRBJ2-5; 11 nucleotides match TRBD2. The CDR3 sequence is 16 residues long. Germline V CDR1 and CDR2: ENHRY, SYGVKD. V dropped 2 bases and J dropped 3; count of bases not matched to a gene: 5. Here the CDR3 DNA reads TGTGCCATCAGTGAGCCCGGGACTAGCGGTGAAGAGACCCAGTACTTC. Its protein is CAISEPGTSGEETQYF.

The chain uses TRBV6-5 and TRBJ1-6; 7 bases match TRBD1. Germline lookup yields CDR1 MNHEY and CDR2 SVGAGI. Unmatched junction bases numbered 8, after V lost 6 bases and J lost 6 bases. The CDR3 loop spans 15 amino acids. CDR3 coding DNA: TGTGCCAGCAGGCGCACCCGACAGGGTAATTCACCCCTCCACTTT. Its translation is CASRRTRQGNSPLHF.

V gene TRBV27 combines with J gene TRBJ1-2, with D hard to call. Trimming removed 2 bases from V and 5 bases from J, with 9 bases in between. Germline CDR1 and CDR2: MNHEY and SMNVEV (reference sequence). The CDR3 extends over 13 amino acids. The CDR3 protein is CASSLGRAYGYTF. The CDR3 DNA is TGTGCCAGCAGTTTAGGCAGAGCGTATGGCTACACCTTC.

The V and J genes are TRBV15 and TRBJ1-3; 8 bases are a match to TRBD1. J gave up 0 bases and V 0 bases, and 13 bases lay outside the gene matches. The CDR3 length is 20 residues. Germline V CDR1 and CDR2: LNHNV, YYDKDF (reference sequence). The CDR3 loop is CATSRDYPRQGAFSGNTIYF. The CDR3 DNA sequence: TGTGCCACCAGCAGAGATTACCCACGGCAGGGGGCCTTCTCTGGAAACACCATATATTTT. Using reference TRBV15 and TRBJ1-3 for the parts outside the CDR3, the full variable domain is DAMVIQNPRYQVTQFGKPVTLSCSQTLNHNVMYWYQQKSSQAPKLLFHYYDKDFNNEADTPDNFQSRRPNTSFCFLDIRSPGLGDTAMYLCATSRDYPRQGAFSGNTIYFGEGSWLTVV.

The chain recombines TRBV29-1 with TRBJ2-3; the D is unclear. The CDR3 is 13 amino acids. The germline V gene encodes CDR1 SQVTM and CDR2 ANQGSEA. V was cut by 8 bases and J by 1 base, with 13 bases left in between. As DNA, the CDR3 is TGCAGCTGCGCCCACAGTCGCACAGATACGCAGTATTTT. It is translated as CSCAHSRTDTQYF.

The chain employs TRBV4-2 and TRBJ2-1, with 10 positions matching TRBD2. After removal of 6 bases from V and 9 bases from J, the junction contained 8 bases not matched to a gene. Germline CDR1 reads LGHNA; CDR2 reads YNFKEQ. This CDR3 spans 14 amino acids. CDR3 sequence: CASRQRGGRGEQFF. The CDR3, as DNA: TGTGCCAGCAGACAGCGGGGGGGAAGAGGTGAGCAGTTCTTC.

This clone has a handful of counts. V usage is TRBV4-3 and J usage is TRBJ1-4, with D hard to call. Germline V gene lookup returns CDR1 LGHNA and CDR2 YSLEER. Trimming removed 3 bases from V and 1 base from J, with 9 bases in between. CDR3 length: 15 amino acids. CDR3 sequence (DNA): TGCGCCAGCAGCCACTCAGGTGTAACTAATGAAAAACTGTTTTTT. Residues: CASSHSGVTNEKLFF.

The chain carries TRBV5-1 and TRBJ2-5, with D tentatively TRBD1 (5 bases). Looked up from germline, CDR1 is SGHRS and CDR2 is YFSETQ. V shed 3 bases and J shed 5 bases, with 14 bases lying between them. This CDR3 comprises 14 residues. The CDR3 coding sequence is TGCGCCAGCAGCTCCTACCAGGGTCGGGAGACCCAGTACTTC. It translates to CASSSYQGRETQYF.

The chain recombines TRBV28 with TRBJ2-5; D possibly corresponds to TRBD2 (6 bases). Germline lookup yields CDR1 MDHEN and CDR2 SYDVKM. The V end was cut by 3 bases, the J end by 2 bases, with 10 bases between. This CDR3 is 14 amino acids long. In DNA, the CDR3 is TGTGCCAGCAGTTTCTTAGCGGATCAAGAGACCCAGTACTTC. Translating it yields CASSFLADQETQYF.

The chain joins TRBV3-1 (or the pseudogene TRBV3-2) to TRBJ1-2; maybe TRBD1 (6 bases). CDR1 and CDR2 (germline): LGHDT, YNNKEL (reference sequence). This CDR3 is built from 13 residues. V was cut by 6 bases and J by 6 bases, with 14 bases left in between. The CDR3 sequence: CASRDDRTDGYTF. The CDR3 bases are TGTGCCAGCAGGGACGACAGGACGGATGGCTACACCTTC.

The V gene is TRBV9, the J gene TRBJ2-3; no firm D call. V lost 2 bases to trimming and J lost 6 bases, with 10 bases between them. In germline, CDR1 is SGDLS, CDR2 YYNGEE. This CDR3 is built from 13 residues. CDR3 nucleotides: TGTGCCAGCAGCGTGTTGTCCCGGGATACGCAGTATTTT. It encodes CASSVLSRDTQYF. Using reference TRBV9 and TRBJ2-3 for the parts outside the CDR3, the full variable domain is DSGVTQTPKHLITATGQRVTLRCSPRSGDLSVYWYQQSLDQGLQFLIQYYNGEERAKGNILERFSAQQFPDLHSELNLSSLELGDSALYFCASSVLSRDTQYFGPGTRLTVL.

The chain links TRBV6-6 to TRBJ2-7; possibly TRBD2 for D (5 bases). The CDR3 consists of 14 residues. Trimming took off 3 bases at V and 3 bases at J, with 12 bases between the two ends. Germline V gives CDR1 MNHNY, CDR2 SVGAGI (reference sequence). The CDR3 region is CASSYSEEIYEQYF. The CDR3 DNA follows: TGTGCCAGCAGTTATTCGGAGGAGATCTACGAGCAGTACTTC.

This chain connects TRBV6-2 or TRBV6-3 to TRBJ2-7; D not certain. This CDR3 is 13 amino acids long. Trimming pared 6 bases from V and 4 bases from J, leaving 13 bases between. Germline CDR1 and CDR2: MNHEY and SVGEGT. CDR3 in DNA: TGTGCCAGCAGCGACGACGACGGGTACGAGCAGTACTTC. It yields the protein CASSDDDGYEQYF.

V usage is TRBV7-9 and J usage is TRBJ2-3; 8 bases agree with TRBD2. CDR1 SEHNR and CDR2 FQNEAQ come from the germline V gene (reference sequence). CDR3 length: 16 amino acids. V lost 1 base to trimming and J lost 5 bases; unmatched junction nucleotides: 8. CDR3 region: CASSLDTSGGKDTQYF. CDR3 coding DNA: TGTGCCAGCAGCTTAGATACCTCGGGGGGGAAAGATACGCAGTATTTT.

The chain couples TRBV24-1 to TRBJ2-2, with TRBD2 matching over 7 bases. The germline gives CDR1 KGHDR, CDR2 SFDVKD. Trimming removed 9 bases from V and 3 bases from J; junction bases left unmatched: 6. The CDR3 length is 14 residues. The CDR3 region has the DNA TGTGCCACCGGGTCCGGGGGGTACACCGGGGAGCTGTTTTTT. Protein: CATGSGGYTGELFF.

The chain combines TRBV27 with TRBJ2-1, with 9 positions matching TRBD1. Germline CDR1 MNHEY, CDR2 SMNVEV (reference sequence). The CDR3 has 15 residues. The J segment lost 10 bases and the V segment lost 6 bases, leaving 13 bases of the junction unmatched. CDR3 in DNA: TGTGCCAGCAGGATACCGGGACAGGGATCAAAAGAGCAGTTCTTC. It is translated as CASRIPGQGSKEQFF.

Only one count was recorded for this clone. This chain connects TRBV19 to TRBJ1-1; maybe TRBD1 (6 bases). The CDR3 runs to 14 residues. CDR1 is LNHDA and CDR2 is SQIVND in the germline V gene (reference sequence). The V end was cut by 7 bases, the J end by 8 bases, with 20 bases between. The CDR3 sequence: CASKRDKDALEAFF. The CDR3 nucleotides read TGTGCCAGTAAACGGGACAAAGATGCCTTAGAAGCTTTCTTT.

This sequence joins TRBV5-1 and TRBJ2-3; 9 bases map to TRBD1. This CDR3 spans 15 amino acids. The V gene's germline CDR1 is SGHRS and CDR2 YFSETQ. Trimming removed 4 bases from V and 7 bases from J; junction bases left unmatched: 10. The CDR3 DNA sequence: TGCGCCAGCAGCCCTCCGGGACAGGGTATCAATACGCAGTATTTT. This sequence encodes CASSPPGQGINTQYF. Full variable domain (remainder filled in from reference TRBV5-1 and TRBJ2-3): KAGVTQTPRYLIKTRGQQVTLSCSPISGHRSVSWYQQTPGQGLQFLFEYFSETQRNKGNFPGRFSGRQFSNSRSEMNVSTLELGDSALYLCASSPPGQGINTQYFGPGTRLTVL.

This chain connects TRBV5-1 to TRBJ2-7; 8 nucleotides match TRBD2. Germline V gene data show CDR1 as SGHRS and CDR2 as YFSETQ. This CDR3 contains 14 residues. DNA for the CDR3: TGTGCCAGCAGCTTGTCTAGCGGGTCCTACGAGCAGTACGTC. This codes for CASSLSSGSYEQYV.

This chain links TRBV16 with TRBJ2-5; 10 nucleotides match TRBD2. The germline gives CDR1 KGHSY, CDR2 FQNENV. The CDR3 is 18 residues long. J was trimmed by 2 bases and V by 1 base; bases with no gene match: 10. The DNA of the CDR3 is TGTGCCAGCAGCCAATGGCTAGCGGGAGAACGAATACAAGAGACCCAGTACTTC. Amino acid sequence: CASSQWLAGERIQETQYF.

The gene calls are TRBV7-6 and TRBJ2-6; 8 bases fit TRBD1. V lost 1 base and J lost 0; bases outside the gene matches: 2. The CDR3 contains 17 residues. The germline V gene encodes CDR1 SGHVS and CDR2 FNYEAQ. In nucleotides, the CDR3 is TGTGCCAGCAGCTTAGAGCAGGGGGCCTCTGGGGCCAACGTCCTGACTTTC. Translating it yields CASSLEQGASGANVLTF.